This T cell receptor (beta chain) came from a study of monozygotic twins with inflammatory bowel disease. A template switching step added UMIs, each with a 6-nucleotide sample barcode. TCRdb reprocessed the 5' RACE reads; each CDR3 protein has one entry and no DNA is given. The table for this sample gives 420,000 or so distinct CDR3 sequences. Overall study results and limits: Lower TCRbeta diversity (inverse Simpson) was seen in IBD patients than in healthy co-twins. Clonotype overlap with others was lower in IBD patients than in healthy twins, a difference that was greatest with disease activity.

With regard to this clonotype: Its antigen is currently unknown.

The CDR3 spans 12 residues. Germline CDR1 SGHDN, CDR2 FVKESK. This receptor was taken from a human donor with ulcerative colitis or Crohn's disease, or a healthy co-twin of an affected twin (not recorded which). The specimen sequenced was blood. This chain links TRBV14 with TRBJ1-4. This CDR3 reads CASSHDLEKLFF.